The source of this T cell receptor (beta chain) is a study of molecular identifiers for immune sequencing clone quantification. General study results and limits: Effector cells kept over 98% of their molecules in clones above 20 RNA copies, while naive cells kept under 1% there. Single-cell amounts of spiked Jurkat TCR RNA were reportedly detectable among some 1 million naive cells.

Trimming removed 3 bases from V and 8 bases from J, with 10 bases in between. The CDR3 sequence is 12 residues long. Remarks on this clonotype: Its target is not known.

Each CDR3 protein gets one entry after TCRdb re-called the PCR reads with MiXCR. Of approximately 320,000 distinct CDR3 sequences detected, over 20% appear once; the ten largest clones hold 0.65% to 0.95%. Sequencing was performed on naive CD8+ T cells from blood, with Jurkat cell RNA spiked in. Described subset: FACS-sorted CD8+CD4-CCR7+CD45RA+ naive T cells. This sequence joins TRBV12-3 or TRBV12-4 and TRBJ1-1, with a tentative D call TRBD1 (6 bases). This clonotype originated in a human donor in good health. Some libraries in this study had Jurkat cell RNA spiked in. For the CDR3, the DNA is TGTGCCAGCAGTTTTTGGACAGAGGAAGCTTTCTTT. Its protein product is CASSFWTEEAFF.